This T cell receptor (beta chain) was found in a study of blood T cell repertoires in COVID-19. Study information: Acute and convalescent COVID-19 samples came from the United States, Italy and Spain. PBMCs, B-cell-depleted T cells, or T cells provided the cDNA or gDNA that made up the material.

Germline V gives CDR1 MNHEY, CDR2 SVGAGI. The CDR3 is 14 amino acids. V lost 0 bases, J lost 1 base, and 6 bases lay in between. Under the authors' procedure: Amplifying reference gene primers gave estimates of nucleated cell counts. The assay was immunoSEQ multiplex PCR, and TCRdb's table has in-frame clones only and misses some. V and J calls and clone size are as listed in that table; D and trimming were resolved from the DNA. The sample yields approximately 150,000 clones, more than 75% seen once. This clone was detected only a few times. The TCR comes from a woman aged 45-65 years with acute or convalescent COVID-19. The rearrangement joins TRBV6-5 to TRBJ1-1; D is uncertain. Sequences were obtained from peripheral blood. Here the CDR3 DNA reads TGTGCCAGCAGTTACTCGAGCACGAACACTGAAGCTTTCTTT. As protein: CASSYSSTNTEAFF.